This paragraph covers one T cell receptor (beta chain) sequence. The length of the CDR3 is 16 residues. The V gene's germline CDR1 is LNHDA and CDR2 SQIVND (reference sequence). J gave up 4 bases and V 3 bases, and 8 bases lay outside the gene matches. The data were obtained in a study of blood T cell repertoires in COVID-19. About the research overall: In each case, the material was cDNA or gDNA derived from T cells, B-cell-depleted T cells, or PBMCs.

TCRdb's table, derived via immunoSEQ multiplex PCR, lists solely in-frame clones and lacks some. The repertoire includes hundreds of thousands of clones, approximately 90% of them detected once, and around 0.98% sits in the top ten. The V and J genes are TRBV19 and TRBJ2-3; the match to TRBD2 covers 9 bases. The sequenced sample consisted of peripheral blood. The TCR originated in a woman aged 40 to 50 who had recovered from COVID-19. The CDR3 coding sequence is TGTGCCAGTAGTATCTCGGGCGGGAGGGTACCAGATACGCAGTATTTT. Translation: CASSISGGRVPDTQYF.